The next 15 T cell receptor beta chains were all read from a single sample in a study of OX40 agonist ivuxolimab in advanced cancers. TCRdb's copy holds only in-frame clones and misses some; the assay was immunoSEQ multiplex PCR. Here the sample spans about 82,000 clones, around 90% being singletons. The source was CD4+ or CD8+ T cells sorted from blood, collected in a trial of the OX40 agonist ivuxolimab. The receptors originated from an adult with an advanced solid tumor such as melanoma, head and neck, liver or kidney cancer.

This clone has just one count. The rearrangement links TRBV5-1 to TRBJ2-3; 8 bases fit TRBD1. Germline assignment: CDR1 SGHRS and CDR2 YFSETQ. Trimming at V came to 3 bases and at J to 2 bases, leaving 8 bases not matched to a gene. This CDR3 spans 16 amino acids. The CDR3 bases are TGCGCCAGCAGCTCCTCCGGGACAGGAACCACAGATACGCAGTATTTT. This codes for CASSSSGTGTTDTQYF.

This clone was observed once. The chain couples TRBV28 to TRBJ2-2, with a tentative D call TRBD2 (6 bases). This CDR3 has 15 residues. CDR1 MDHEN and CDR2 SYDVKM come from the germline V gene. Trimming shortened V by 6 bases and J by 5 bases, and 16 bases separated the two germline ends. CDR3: CASSPGTAETGELFF. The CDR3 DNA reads TGTGCCAGCAGCCCCGGGACTGCCGAGACCGGGGAGCTGTTTTTT.

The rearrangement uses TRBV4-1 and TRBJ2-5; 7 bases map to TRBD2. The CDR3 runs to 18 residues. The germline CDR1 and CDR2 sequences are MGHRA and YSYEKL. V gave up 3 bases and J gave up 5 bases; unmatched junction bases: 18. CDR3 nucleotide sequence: TGCGCCAGCAGCCAGACGCGGGACCTAGCCGGGGGGTGGGAGACCCAGTACTTC. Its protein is CASSQTRDLAGGWETQYF.

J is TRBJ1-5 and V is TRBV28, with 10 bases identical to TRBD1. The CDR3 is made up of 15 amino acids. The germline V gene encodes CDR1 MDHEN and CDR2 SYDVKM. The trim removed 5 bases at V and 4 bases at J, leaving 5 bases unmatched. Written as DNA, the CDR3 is TGTGCCAGCAGTACGGGACAGGGGAATAATCAGCCCCAGCATTTT. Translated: CASSTGQGNNQPQHF.

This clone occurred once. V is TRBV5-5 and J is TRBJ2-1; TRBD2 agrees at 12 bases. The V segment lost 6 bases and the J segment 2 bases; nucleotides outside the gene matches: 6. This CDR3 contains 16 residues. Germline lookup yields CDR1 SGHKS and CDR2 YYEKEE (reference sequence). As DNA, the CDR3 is TGTGCCAGCACCCTAGCGGGAGGGACCGCCTACAATGAGCAGTTCTTC. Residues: CASTLAGGTAYNEQFF.

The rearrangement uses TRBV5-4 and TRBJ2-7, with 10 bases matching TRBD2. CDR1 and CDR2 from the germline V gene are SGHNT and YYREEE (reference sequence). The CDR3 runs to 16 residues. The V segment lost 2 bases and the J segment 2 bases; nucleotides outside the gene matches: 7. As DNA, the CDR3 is TGTGCCAGCAGCTTCTCACTAGCGGGAACAGCCTACGAGCAGTACTTC. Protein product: CASSFSLAGTAYEQYF.

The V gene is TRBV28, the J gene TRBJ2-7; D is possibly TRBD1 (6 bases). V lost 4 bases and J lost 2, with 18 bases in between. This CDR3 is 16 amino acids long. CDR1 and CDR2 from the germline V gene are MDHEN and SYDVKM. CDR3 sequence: CASSSQPTGSPYEQYF. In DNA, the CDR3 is TGTGCCAGCAGTTCCCAACCCACAGGGTCGCCCTACGAGCAGTACTTC.

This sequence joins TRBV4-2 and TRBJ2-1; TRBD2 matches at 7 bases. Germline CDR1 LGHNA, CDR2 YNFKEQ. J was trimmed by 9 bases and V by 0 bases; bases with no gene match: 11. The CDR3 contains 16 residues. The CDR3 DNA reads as TGTGCCAGCAGCCAAGATCGGGCGGGAGCTCCCGGTGAGCAGTTCTTC. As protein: CASSQDRAGAPGEQFF.

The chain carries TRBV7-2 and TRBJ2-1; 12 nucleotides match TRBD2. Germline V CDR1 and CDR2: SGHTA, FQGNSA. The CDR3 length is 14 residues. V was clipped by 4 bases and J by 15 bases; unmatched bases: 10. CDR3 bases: TGTGCCAGCAGCTCACTTGGACTAGCGGGAAGTCTGTTCTTC. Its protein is CASSSLGLAGSLFF.

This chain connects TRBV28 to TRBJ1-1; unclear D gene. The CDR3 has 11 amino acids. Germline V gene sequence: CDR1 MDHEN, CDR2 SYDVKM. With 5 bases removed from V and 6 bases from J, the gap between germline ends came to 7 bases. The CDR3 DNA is TGTGCCAGCAGTCTTTTGGCTGAAGCTTTCTTT. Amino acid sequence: CASSLLAEAFF.

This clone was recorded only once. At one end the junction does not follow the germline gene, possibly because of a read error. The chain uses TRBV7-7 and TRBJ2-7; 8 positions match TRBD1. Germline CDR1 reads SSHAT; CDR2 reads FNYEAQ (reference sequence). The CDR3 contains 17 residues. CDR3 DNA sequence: TGTGCTAGCAGCTTCTGGGTTTCCAGGGGGCTTGGCTACGAGCAGTACTTC. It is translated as CASSFWVSRGLGYEQYF. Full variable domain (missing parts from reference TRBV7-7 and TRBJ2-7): GAGVSQSPRYKVTKRGQDVTLRCDPISSHATLYWYQQALGQGPEFLTYFNYEAQPDKSGLPSDRFSAERPEGSISTLTIQRTEQRDSAMYRCASSFWVSRGLGYEQYFGPGTRLTVT.

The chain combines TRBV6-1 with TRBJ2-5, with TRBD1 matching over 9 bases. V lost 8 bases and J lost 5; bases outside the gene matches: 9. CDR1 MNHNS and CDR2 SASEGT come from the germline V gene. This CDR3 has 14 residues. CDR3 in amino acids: CASGSGTGRETQYF. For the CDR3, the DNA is TGTGCCAGCGGCTCCGGGACAGGGAGGGAGACCCAGTACTTC.

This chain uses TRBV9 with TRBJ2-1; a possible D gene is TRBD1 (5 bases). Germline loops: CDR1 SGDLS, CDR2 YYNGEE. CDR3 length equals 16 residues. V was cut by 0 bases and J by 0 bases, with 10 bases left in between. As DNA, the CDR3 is TGTGCCAGCAGCGTAGTTCAGGGAAGCTCCTACAATGAGCAGTTCTTC. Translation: CASSVVQGSSYNEQFF.

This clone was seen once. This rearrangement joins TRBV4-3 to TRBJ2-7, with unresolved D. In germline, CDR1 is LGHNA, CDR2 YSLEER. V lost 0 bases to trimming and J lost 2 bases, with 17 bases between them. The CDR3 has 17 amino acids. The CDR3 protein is CASSQDNGERSPYEQYF. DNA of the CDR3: TGCGCCAGCAGCCAAGATAATGGGGAACGTTCGCCCTACGAGCAGTACTTC.

As DNA, the CDR3 is TGTGCCAGCAGGACTGGGACTACTTACGAGCAGTACTTC. Translated, it gives CASRTGTTYEQYF. The gene calls are TRBV28 and TRBJ2-7; 7 bases align to TRBD2. CDR3 size: 13 residues. Germline V lookup: CDR1 MDHEN, CDR2 SYDVKM. Unmatched junction bases numbered 6, after V lost 6 bases and J lost 4 bases. Drawing the rest from reference TRBV28 and TRBJ2-7, the complete variable domain is DVKVTQSSRYLVKRTGEKVFLECVQDMDHENMFWYRQDPGLGLRLIYFSYDVKMKEKGDIPEGYSVSREKKERFSLILESASTNQTSMYLCASRTGTTYEQYFGPGTRLTVT.